Listed here are 31 T cell receptor beta chains from one sample, sequenced in a study of cytomegalovirus exposure and HLA in healthy donors. PCR involved 60 Vbeta and 13 Jbeta primers. Method: immunoSEQ multiplex PCR; TCRdb's copy keeps in-frame clones and lacks some. Of just over 95,000 clones listed, 60% to 85% were seen once; the top ten hold around 5.3%. Input material: PBMCs. Source of these receptors: a middle-aged woman in good health and CMV-seronegative.

This chain connects TRBV6-1 to TRBJ2-3; 8 nucleotides agree with TRBD1. CDR3 length: 15 amino acids. The germline gives CDR1 MNHNS, CDR2 SASEGT. J lost 2 bases, V lost 8 bases, and 9 bases had no gene match. The CDR3 here is CASARDRTFTDTQYF. CDR3 bases: TGTGCCAGCGCCCGGGACAGGACCTTCACAGATACGCAGTATTTT.

V gene TRBV2 combines with J gene TRBJ2-2, with 8 bases lining up with TRBD1. This CDR3 spans 14 amino acids. V was pared by 7 bases and J by 4 bases, with 5 bases of the junction left unmatched. Germline V CDR1 and CDR2: SNHLY, FYNNEI. The CDR3 here is CASKAQGATGELFF. CDR3 nucleotide sequence: TGTGCCAGCAAAGCGCAGGGGGCCACCGGGGAGCTGTTTTTT.

The chain couples TRBV30 to TRBJ1-1; D unresolved. The length of the CDR3 is 12 residues. Germline V gives CDR1 GTSNPN, CDR2 SVGIG (reference sequence). The CDR3 bases are TGTGCTCTCACCGGGGAGATCACTGAAGCTTTCTTT. Protein product: CALTGEITEAFF.

The rearrangement links TRBV9 to TRBJ1-6; no definite D call. V was clipped by 3 bases and J by 0 bases, with 10 bases between them. CDR1 and CDR2 from the germline V gene are SGDLS and YYNGEE. The CDR3 runs to 16 residues. This CDR3 is CASSGASSSYNSPLHF. The DNA of the CDR3 is TGTGCCAGCAGCGGCGCTTCGAGCTCCTATAATTCACCCCTCCACTTT. Based on the CDR3 plus reference TRBV9 and TRBJ1-6, the full variable domain is DSGVTQTPKHLITATGQRVTLRCSPRSGDLSVYWYQQSLDQGLQFLIQYYNGEERAKGNILERFSAQQFPDLHSELNLSSLELGDSALYFCASSGASSSYNSPLHFGNGTRLTVT.

The CDR3 sequence: CASSFRAYSGASTDTQYF. CDR3 nucleotide sequence: TGTGCCAGCAGTTTCCGTGCCTATAGCGGGGCTAGCACAGATACGCAGTATTTT. The chain carries TRBV27 and TRBJ2-3; 8 bases align to TRBD2. The CDR3 has 18 residues. V dropped 3 bases and J dropped 0; count of bases not matched to a gene: 11. Germline CDR1 reads MNHEY; CDR2 reads SMNVEV (reference sequence).

This rearrangement joins TRBV4-2 to TRBJ2-3; 7 nucleotides align to TRBD2. Germline values: CDR1 LGHNA, CDR2 YNFKEQ. The CDR3 runs 15 residues. V lost 4 bases, J lost 6 bases, and 10 bases stayed unmatched. This chain's CDR3 is CASSRFGGGLDTQYF. The CDR3 DNA is TGTGCCAGCAGCCGATTCGGCGGGGGACTGGATACGCAGTATTTT.

The chain links TRBV7-9 to TRBJ1-5, with a possible D match to TRBD1 (6 bases). This CDR3 region has 12 residues. V was clipped by 5 bases and J by 6 bases, with 8 bases between them. Germline V gives CDR1 SEHNR, CDR2 FQNEAQ (reference sequence). The CDR3 reads CASSQGGQPQHF. The CDR3 region has the DNA TGTGCCAGCAGCCAAGGGGGTCAGCCCCAGCATTTT.

This chain connects TRBV4-3 to TRBJ2-7, with 8 bases matching TRBD2. CDR1 and CDR2 (germline): LGHNA, YSLEER. V was clipped by 0 bases and J by 0 bases; unmatched bases: 10. The CDR3 has 18 amino acids. The CDR3 protein is CASSQDATTGTSSYEQYF. CDR3 nucleotide sequence: TGCGCCAGCAGCCAAGACGCTACCACCGGGACTAGCTCCTACGAGCAGTACTTC.

The chain couples TRBV6-4 to TRBJ2-7; 8 positions agree with TRBD2. Trimming took 0 bases from V and 6 from J; bases not matched to a gene: 13. CDR1 and CDR2 (germline): MRHNA, SNTAGT. The CDR3 sequence is 17 residues long. This CDR3 reads CASSDSMARGAPGEQYF. CDR3 bases: TGTGCCAGCAGTGACTCGATGGCGCGGGGGGCACCGGGCGAGCAGTACTTC.

The CDR3 loop is CASSRTTVMNTEAFF. Written as DNA, the CDR3 is TGCGCCAGCAGCCGAACGACAGTGATGAACACTGAAGCTTTCTTT. V usage is TRBV5-1 and J usage is TRBJ1-1; D perhaps matches TRBD1 (5 bases). Trimming cost V 4 bases and J 0 bases, with 13 bases left between them. The CDR3 is 15 residues long. Germline-derived CDR1 and CDR2 are SGHRS and YFSETQ.

The rearrangement links TRBV6-6 to TRBJ1-1, with 7 bases lining up with TRBD1. V shed 2 bases, J shed 2 bases, and the junction held 2 bases outside the gene matches. Per germline, CDR1 MNHNY and CDR2 SVGAGI (reference sequence). The CDR3 is made up of 14 amino acids. Here the CDR3 reads CASSYRDRNTEAFF. The CDR3 DNA reads as TGTGCCAGCAGTTACCGGGACAGAAACACTGAAGCTTTCTTT.

The J gene is TRBJ2-3, the V gene TRBV14; D is perhaps TRBD2 (6 bases). The length of the CDR3 is 14 residues. Germline CDR1 reads SGHDN; CDR2 reads FVKESK. V lost 4 bases to trimming and J lost 2 bases, with 10 bases between them. DNA of the CDR3: TGTGCCAGCAGCCCGGGACTTAACACAGATACGCAGTATTTT. Translating gives CASSPGLNTDTQYF.

The CDR3 DNA follows: TGTGCCAGCAGCCACACAGAGAACATGAACACTGAAGCTTTCTTT. This gives the protein CASSHTENMNTEAFF. This rearrangement joins TRBV7-9 to TRBJ1-1; D is uncertain. The V gene lost 5 bases and the J gene lost 0 bases, with 13 bases spanning the gap. The CDR3 length is 15 residues. Germline V gene sequence: CDR1 SEHNR, CDR2 FQNEAQ (reference sequence).

The chain is built from TRBV7-8 and TRBJ1-1; the match to TRBD1 covers 10 bases. CDR3 length: 16 residues. Germline CDR1 is SGHVS and CDR2 is FQNEAQ. The J segment lost 3 bases and the V segment lost 5 bases, leaving 9 bases of the junction unmatched. The CDR3 coding sequence is TGTGCCAGCAGCCTCGGCCACGGGACAGGGGACACTGAAGCTTTCTTT. Translated, it gives CASSLGHGTGDTEAFF.

The chain recombines TRBV5-1 with TRBJ1-1; D possibly corresponds to TRBD1 (5 bases). The CDR3 is 14 residues long. V was trimmed by 3 bases and J by 0 bases, leaving 9 bases between them. CDR1 and CDR2 from the germline V gene are SGHRS and YFSETQ. CDR3 DNA: TGCGCCAGCAGCTCAGGGATCTTGAACACTGAAGCTTTCTTT. It yields the protein CASSSGILNTEAFF.

V usage is TRBV6-4 and J usage is TRBJ2-5, with D hard to call. The CDR3 length is 13 residues. Germline lookup yields CDR1 MRHNA and CDR2 SNTAGT. Trimming removed 4 bases from V and 4 bases from J, with 10 bases in between. The CDR3, as DNA: TGTGCCAGCAGTGCCCTCCCCAGAGAGACCCAGTACTTC. This codes for CASSALPRETQYF.

This chain joins TRBV5-1 and TRBJ1-4; D uncertain. Trimming stripped 8 bases from V and 4 bases from J, with 12 bases between. Germline V lookup: CDR1 SGHRS, CDR2 YFSETQ. CDR3 length equals 13 residues. For the CDR3, the DNA is TGCGCCAGTTCTATTGGAGATAATGAAAAACTGTTTTTT. The encoded protein is CASSIGDNEKLFF.

V gene TRBV7-8 combines with J gene TRBJ2-7, with D possibly being TRBD1 (5 bases). Per germline, CDR1 SGHVS and CDR2 FQNEAQ. The CDR3 contains 17 residues. V lost 1 base and J lost 0, with 16 bases in between. The DNA for the CDR3 is TGTGCCAGCAGCTTAGGGACAATCACAGGTTTCTCCTACGAGCAGTACTTC. Encoded protein: CASSLGTITGFSYEQYF.

The chain combines TRBV28 with TRBJ1-5; D ambiguous. The V and J ends lost 7 bases and 2 bases respectively, with 6 bases between them. CDR1 MDHEN and CDR2 SYDVKM come from the germline V gene. The CDR3 runs 12 residues. The CDR3 loop reads CASKQGNQPQHF. Written as DNA, the CDR3 is TGTGCCAGCAAGCAGGGCAATCAGCCCCAGCATTTT.

The chain carries TRBV2 and TRBJ1-2; 7 positions match TRBD1. The J segment lost 6 bases and the V segment lost 5 bases, leaving 9 bases of the junction unmatched. CDR3 length: 14 amino acids. Germline V gene lookup returns CDR1 SNHLY and CDR2 FYNNEI. CDR3: CASSPGQSIDGYTF. DNA for the CDR3: TGTGCCAGCAGTCCGGGACAGTCGATAGATGGCTACACCTTC.

The gene calls are TRBV4-1 and TRBJ2-3; possibly TRBD1 for D (5 bases). CDR3 length: 15 amino acids. Per the germline V gene, CDR1 is MGHRA and CDR2 is YSYEKL. Trimming took off 1 base at V and 3 bases at J, with 11 bases between the two ends. Written as DNA, the CDR3 is TGCGCCAGCAGCCAAGGGGTCGCAGGGACAGATACGCAGTATTTT. This translates into CASSQGVAGTDTQYF.

The V call is TRBV19, the J call TRBJ1-2; no reliable D call. V was shortened by 2 bases and J by 4 bases, with 14 bases between the two germline ends. Germline V gene data show CDR1 as LNHDA and CDR2 as SQIVND (reference sequence). This CDR3 comprises 15 residues. The DNA for the CDR3 is TGTGCCAGTAGTATATCTTCGGGAGGAATCTATGGCTACACCTTC. Its protein is CASSISSGGIYGYTF.

The chain employs TRBV5-4 and TRBJ2-5; TRBD2 aligns across 12 bases. The J call is in doubt because the DNA end fits TRBJ2-7 better. CDR3 length equals 15 residues. CDR1 is SGHNT, CDR2 YYREEE, per germline (reference sequence). CDR3 in DNA: TGTGCCAGCAGAGATGGGACTAGCGGGTACTACGAGCAGTACTTC. Residues: CASRDGTSGYYEQYF.

V and J are TRBV5-1 and TRBJ1-4, with D unresolved. This CDR3 is 14 amino acids long. Germline V lookup: CDR1 SGHRS, CDR2 YFSETQ. V shed 4 bases and J shed 7 bases, with 14 bases lying between them. The CDR3 DNA follows: TGCGCCAGCAGCATTGGGAGGGAGGGTGAAAAACTGTTTTTT. This codes for CASSIGREGEKLFF.

The V and J genes are TRBV9 and TRBJ2-1; tentative D call: TRBD2 (6 bases). Deletions cut 0 bases from V and 8 bases from J, with 9 bases between. CDR1 is SGDLS, CDR2 YYNGEE, per germline. The CDR3 sequence is 13 residues long. The CDR3, as DNA: TGTGCCAGCAGCGTAGGGAGCGGGTATGAGCAGTTCTTC. It yields the protein CASSVGSGYEQFF.

The genes are TRBV6-4 and TRBJ2-3; D not resolved. Germline CDR1 reads MRHNA; CDR2 reads SNTAGT. V was shortened by 5 bases and J by 0 bases, with 9 bases between the two germline ends. This CDR3 comprises 14 residues. The CDR3 region has the DNA TGTGCCAGCAGTCCCCTGTCTAGCACAGATACGCAGTATTTT. This gives the protein CASSPLSSTDTQYF.

The gene calls are TRBV27 and TRBJ2-5; D perhaps matches TRBD1 (6 bases). The DNA end lines up better with TRBJ2-7; the J call may be wrong. The germline V gene encodes CDR1 MNHEY and CDR2 SMNVEV (reference sequence). The CDR3 spans 13 residues. This chain's CDR3 is CASSPGQNYEQYF. Written as DNA, the CDR3 is TGTGCCAGCAGTCCCGGACAGAACTACGAGCAGTACTTC.

The chain is built from TRBV2 and TRBJ1-5; D remains ambiguous. V lost 2 bases to trimming and J lost 4 bases, with 9 bases between them. The CDR3 contains 14 residues. The germline CDR1 and CDR2 sequences are SNHLY and FYNNEI. The CDR3 DNA follows: TGTGCCAGCAGTGAACTTAGGGAGAATCAGCCCCAGCATTTT. Translating gives CASSELRENQPQHF.

The chain combines TRBV4-1 with TRBJ2-5; 11 nucleotides agree with TRBD1. CDR1 MGHRA and CDR2 YSYEKL come from the germline V gene. This CDR3 contains 14 residues. With V trimmed by 4 bases and J by 4 bases, 2 bases remained unmatched. CDR3 sequence: CASSPDRGRETQYF. In nucleotides, the CDR3 is TGCGCCAGCAGCCCGGACAGGGGGCGAGAGACCCAGTACTTC.

V is TRBV7-8 and J is TRBJ2-1; D is uncertain. V lost 6 bases and J lost 2, with 14 bases in between. This CDR3 region has 15 residues. Germline loops: CDR1 SGHVS, CDR2 FQNEAQ. The CDR3 sequence: CASSPGRSTYNEQFF. CDR3 coding DNA: TGTGCCAGCAGTCCCGGCCGGAGTACCTACAATGAGCAGTTCTTC. The full variable domain, in which reference TRBV7-8 and TRBJ2-1 provide the parts outside the CDR3, is GAGVSQSPRYKVAKRGQDVALRCDPISGHVSLFWYQQALGQGPEFLTYFQNEAQLDKSGLPSDRFFAERPEGSVSTLKIQRTQQEDSAVYLCASSPGRSTYNEQFFGPGTRLTVL.

The J gene is TRBJ2-7, the V gene TRBV6-1, with D hard to call. The CDR3 runs 12 residues. Germline V gives CDR1 MNHNS, CDR2 SASEGT. V lost 4 bases to trimming and J lost 0 bases, with 4 bases between them. As DNA, the CDR3 is TGTGCCAGCAGTGGCAGCTCCTACGAGCAGTACTTC. Translating gives CASSGSSYEQYF.